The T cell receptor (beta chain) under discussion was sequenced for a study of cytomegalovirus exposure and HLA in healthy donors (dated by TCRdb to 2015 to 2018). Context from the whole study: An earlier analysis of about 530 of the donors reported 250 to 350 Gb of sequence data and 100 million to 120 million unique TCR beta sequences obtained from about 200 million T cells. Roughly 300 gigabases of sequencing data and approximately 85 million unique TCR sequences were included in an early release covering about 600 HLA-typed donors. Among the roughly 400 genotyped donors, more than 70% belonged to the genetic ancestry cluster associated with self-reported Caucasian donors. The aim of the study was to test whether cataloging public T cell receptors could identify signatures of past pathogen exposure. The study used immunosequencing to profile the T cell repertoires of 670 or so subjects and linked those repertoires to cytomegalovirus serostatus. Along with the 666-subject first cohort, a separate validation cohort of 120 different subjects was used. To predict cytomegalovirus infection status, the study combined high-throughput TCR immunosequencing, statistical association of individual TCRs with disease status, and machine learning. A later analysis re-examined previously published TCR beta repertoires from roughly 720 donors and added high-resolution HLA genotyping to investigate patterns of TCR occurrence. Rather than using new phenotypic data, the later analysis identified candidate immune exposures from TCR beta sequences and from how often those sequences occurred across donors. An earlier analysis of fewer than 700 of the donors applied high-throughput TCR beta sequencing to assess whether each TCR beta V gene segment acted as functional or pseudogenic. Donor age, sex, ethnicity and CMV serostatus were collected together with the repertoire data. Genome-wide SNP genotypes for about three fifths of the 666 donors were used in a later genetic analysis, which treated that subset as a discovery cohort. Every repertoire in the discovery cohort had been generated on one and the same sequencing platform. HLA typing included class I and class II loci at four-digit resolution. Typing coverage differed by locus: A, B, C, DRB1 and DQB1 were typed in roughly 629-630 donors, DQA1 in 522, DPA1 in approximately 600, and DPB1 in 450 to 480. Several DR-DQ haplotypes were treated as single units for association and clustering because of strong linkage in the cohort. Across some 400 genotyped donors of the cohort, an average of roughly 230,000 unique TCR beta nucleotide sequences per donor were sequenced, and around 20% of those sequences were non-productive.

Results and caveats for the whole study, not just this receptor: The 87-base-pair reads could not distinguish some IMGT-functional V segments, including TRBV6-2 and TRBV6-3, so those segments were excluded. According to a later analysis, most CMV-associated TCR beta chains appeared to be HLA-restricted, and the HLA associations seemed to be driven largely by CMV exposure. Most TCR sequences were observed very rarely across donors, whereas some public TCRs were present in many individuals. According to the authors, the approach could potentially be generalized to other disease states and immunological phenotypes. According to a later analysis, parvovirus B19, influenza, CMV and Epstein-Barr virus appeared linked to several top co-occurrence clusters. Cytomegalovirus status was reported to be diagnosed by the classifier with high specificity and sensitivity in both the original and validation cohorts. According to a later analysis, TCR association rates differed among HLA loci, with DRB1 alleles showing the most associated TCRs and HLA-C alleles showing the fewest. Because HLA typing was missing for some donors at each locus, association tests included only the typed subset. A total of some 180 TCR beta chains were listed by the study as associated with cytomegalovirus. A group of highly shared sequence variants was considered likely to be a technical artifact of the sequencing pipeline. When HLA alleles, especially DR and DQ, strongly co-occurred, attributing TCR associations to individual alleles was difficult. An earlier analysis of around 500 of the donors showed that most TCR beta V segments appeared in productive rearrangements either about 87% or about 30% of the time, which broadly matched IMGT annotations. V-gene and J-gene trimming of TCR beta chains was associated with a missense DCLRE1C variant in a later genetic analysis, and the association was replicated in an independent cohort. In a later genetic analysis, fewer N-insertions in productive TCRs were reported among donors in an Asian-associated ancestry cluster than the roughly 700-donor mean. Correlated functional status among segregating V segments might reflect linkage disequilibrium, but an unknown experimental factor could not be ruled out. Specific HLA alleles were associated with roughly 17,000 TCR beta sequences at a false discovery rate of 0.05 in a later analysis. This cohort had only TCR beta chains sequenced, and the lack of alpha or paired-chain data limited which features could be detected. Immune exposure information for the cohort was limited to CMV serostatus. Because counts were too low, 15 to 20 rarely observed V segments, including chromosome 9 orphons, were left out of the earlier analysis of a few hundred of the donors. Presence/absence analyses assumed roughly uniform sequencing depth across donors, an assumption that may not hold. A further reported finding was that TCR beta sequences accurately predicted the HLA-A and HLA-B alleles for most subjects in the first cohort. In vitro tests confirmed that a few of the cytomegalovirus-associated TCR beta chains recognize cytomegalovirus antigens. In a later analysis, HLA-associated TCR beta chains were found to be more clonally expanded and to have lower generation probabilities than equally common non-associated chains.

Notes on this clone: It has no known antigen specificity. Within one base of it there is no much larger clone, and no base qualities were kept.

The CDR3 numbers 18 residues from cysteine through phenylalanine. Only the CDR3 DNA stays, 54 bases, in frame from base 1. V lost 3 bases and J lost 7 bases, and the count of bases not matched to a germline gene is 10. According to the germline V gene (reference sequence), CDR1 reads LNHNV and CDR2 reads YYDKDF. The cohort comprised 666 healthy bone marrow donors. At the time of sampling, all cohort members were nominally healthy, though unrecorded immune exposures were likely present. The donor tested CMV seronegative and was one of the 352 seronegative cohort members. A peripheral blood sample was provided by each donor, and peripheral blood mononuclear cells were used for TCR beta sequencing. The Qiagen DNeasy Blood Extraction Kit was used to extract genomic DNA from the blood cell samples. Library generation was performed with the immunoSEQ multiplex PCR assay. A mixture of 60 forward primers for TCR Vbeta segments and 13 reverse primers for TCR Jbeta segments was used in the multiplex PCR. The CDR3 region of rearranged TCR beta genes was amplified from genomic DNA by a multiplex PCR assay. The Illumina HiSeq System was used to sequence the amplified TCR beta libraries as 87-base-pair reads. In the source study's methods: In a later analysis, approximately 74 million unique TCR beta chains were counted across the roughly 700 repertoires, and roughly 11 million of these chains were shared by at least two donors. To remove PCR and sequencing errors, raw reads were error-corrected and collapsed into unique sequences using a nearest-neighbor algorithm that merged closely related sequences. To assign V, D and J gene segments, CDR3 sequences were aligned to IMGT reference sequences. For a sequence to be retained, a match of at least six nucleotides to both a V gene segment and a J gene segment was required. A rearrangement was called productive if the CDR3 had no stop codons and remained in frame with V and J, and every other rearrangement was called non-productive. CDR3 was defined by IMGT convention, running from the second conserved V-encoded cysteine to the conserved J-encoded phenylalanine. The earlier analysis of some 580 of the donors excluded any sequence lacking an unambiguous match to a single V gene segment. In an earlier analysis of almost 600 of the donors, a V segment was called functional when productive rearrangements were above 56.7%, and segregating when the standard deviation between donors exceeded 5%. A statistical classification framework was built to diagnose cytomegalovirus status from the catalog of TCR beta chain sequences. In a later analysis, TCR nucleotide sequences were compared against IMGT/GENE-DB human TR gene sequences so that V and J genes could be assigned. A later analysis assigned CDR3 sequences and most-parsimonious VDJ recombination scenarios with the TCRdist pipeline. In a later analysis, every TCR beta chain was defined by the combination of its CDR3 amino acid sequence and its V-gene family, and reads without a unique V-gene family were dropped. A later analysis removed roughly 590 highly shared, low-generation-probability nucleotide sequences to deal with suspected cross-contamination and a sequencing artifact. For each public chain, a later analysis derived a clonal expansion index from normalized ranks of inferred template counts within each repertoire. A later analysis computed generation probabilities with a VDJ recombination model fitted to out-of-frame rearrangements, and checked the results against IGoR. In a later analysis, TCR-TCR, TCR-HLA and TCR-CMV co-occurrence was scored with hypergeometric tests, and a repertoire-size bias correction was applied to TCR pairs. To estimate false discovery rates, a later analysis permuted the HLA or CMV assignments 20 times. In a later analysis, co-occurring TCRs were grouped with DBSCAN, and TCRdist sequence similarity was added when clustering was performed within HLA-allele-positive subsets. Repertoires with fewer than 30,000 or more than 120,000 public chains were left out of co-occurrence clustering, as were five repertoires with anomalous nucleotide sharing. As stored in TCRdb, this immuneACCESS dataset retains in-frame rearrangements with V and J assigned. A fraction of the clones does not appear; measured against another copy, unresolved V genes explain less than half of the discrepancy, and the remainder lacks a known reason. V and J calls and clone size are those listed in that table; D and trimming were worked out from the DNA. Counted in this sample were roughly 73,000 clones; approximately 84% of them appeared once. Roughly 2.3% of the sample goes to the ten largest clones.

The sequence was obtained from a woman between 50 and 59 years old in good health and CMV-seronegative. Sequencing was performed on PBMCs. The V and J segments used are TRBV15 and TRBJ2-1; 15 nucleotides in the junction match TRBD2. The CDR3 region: CATSSLRGLAGGRNEQFF. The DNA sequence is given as TGTGCCACCAGCAGCCTCCGAGGACTAGCGGGGGGGAGAAATGAGCAGTTCTTC.